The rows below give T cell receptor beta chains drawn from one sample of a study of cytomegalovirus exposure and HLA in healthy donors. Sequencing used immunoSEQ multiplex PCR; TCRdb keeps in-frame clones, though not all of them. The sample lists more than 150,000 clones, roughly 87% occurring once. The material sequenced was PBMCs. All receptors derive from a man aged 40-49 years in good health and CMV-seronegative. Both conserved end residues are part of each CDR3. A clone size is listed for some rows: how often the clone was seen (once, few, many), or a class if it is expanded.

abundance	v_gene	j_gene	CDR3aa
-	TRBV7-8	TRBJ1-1	CASSLFGRGNTEAFF
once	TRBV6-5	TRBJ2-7	CATTDGSYEQYF
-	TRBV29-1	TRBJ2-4	CSAGGTSGRGGDIQYF
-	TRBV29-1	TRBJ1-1	CSASTWTEAFF
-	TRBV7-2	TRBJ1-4	CASSLEQGKELFF
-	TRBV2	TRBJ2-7	CASSEDSGHPYEQYF
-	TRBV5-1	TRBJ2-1	CASSLHPGQGAYEQFF
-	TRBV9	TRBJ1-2	CASSGRLSNYGYTF
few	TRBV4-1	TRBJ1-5	CASSQGPGQRNQPQHF
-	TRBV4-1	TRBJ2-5	CASSQVQEGETQYF
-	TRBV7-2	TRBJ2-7	CASSLGGSKSYEQYF
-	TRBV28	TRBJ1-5	CAGTSTGVRFNQPQHF
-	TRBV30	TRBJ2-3	CAWSVPGGRTDTQYF
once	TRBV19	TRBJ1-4	CASSSTDRGDPANNEKLFF
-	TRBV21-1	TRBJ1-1	CASSKHRNTEAFF
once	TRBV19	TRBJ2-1	CASSIQNEQFF
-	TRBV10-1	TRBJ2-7	CASSQDRDSYEQYF
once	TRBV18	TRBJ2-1	CASRRQRSYNEQFF
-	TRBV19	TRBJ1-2	CASTGAGRYGYTF
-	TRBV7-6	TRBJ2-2	CASRGTGTGELFF
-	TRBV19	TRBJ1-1	CASSTSTGTGAFF
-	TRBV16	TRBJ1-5	CASSQGLSNQPQHF
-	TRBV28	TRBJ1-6	CASSLGGGNSPLHF
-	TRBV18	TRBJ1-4	CASSPWQGGNEKLFF
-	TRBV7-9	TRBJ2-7	CASSSLGQVNYEQYF
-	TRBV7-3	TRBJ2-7	CASSPRGQAGDEQYF
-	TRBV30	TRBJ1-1	CAWSVAGPTEAFF
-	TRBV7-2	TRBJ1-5	CASSQYRVEQPQHF
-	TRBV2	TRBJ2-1	CASTRQAFAWSSYNEQFF
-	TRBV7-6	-	CASSLGRVATYEQYF
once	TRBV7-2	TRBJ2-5	CASSSDRQETQYF
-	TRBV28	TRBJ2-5	CASSKGLAQETQYF
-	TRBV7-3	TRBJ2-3	CASSLLITDTQYF
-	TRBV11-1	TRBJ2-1	CASSLRLAGGINEQFF
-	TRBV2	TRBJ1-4	CASRRQTTNEKLFF